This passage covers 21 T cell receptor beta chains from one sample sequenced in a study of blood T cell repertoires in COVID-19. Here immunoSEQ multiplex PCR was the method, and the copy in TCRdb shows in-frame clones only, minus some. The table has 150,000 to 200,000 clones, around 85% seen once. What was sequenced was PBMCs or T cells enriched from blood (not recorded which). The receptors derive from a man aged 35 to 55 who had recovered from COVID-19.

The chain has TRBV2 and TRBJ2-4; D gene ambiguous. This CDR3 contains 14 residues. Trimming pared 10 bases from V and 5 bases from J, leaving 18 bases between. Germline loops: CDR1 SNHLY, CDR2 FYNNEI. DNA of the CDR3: TGTGCCACCTCCGCCCCGTTTGGAGAAAACATTCAGTACTTC. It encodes CATSAPFGENIQYF. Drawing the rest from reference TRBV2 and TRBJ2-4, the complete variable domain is EPEVTQTPSHQVTQMGQEVILRCVPISNHLYFYWYRQILGQKVEFLVSFYNNEISEKSEIFDDQFSVERPDGSNFTLKIRSTKLEDSAMYFCATSAPFGENIQYFGAGTRLSVL.

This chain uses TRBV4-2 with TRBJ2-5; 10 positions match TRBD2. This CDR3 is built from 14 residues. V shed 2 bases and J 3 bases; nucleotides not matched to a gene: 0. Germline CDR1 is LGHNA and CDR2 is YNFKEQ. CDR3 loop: CASSQLAGEETQYF. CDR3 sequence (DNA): TGTGCCAGCAGCCAACTAGCGGGGGAAGAGACCCAGTACTTC.

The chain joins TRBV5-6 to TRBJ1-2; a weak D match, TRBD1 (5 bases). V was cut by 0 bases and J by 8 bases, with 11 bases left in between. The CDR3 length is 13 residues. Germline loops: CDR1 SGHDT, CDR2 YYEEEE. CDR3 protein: CASSLANGAGYTF. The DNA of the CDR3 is TGTGCCAGCAGCTTGGCAAATGGGGCCGGCTACACCTTC.

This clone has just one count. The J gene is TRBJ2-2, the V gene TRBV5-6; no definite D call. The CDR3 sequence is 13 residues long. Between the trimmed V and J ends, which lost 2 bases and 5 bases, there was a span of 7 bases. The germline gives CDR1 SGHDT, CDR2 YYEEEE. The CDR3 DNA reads TGTGCCAGCAGCTTCCGGTTTACCGGGGAGCTGTTTTTT. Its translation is CASSFRFTGELFF.

This CDR3 is CASSQDEQGAYEQYF. The CDR3 bases are TGTGCCAGCAGCCAAGATGAACAGGGAGCCTACGAGCAGTACTTC. This chain joins TRBV4-2 and TRBJ2-7; D might be TRBD1 (6 bases). With 0 bases removed from V and 2 bases from J, the gap between germline ends came to 11 bases. The germline CDR1 and CDR2 sequences are LGHNA and YNFKEQ. This CDR3 comprises 15 residues.

As DNA, the CDR3 is TGTGCCAGCAGCCTGATAGCGGGAGGCGGGGAGCTGTTTTTT. It encodes CASSLIAGGGELFF. J is TRBJ2-2 and V is TRBV27; TRBD2 aligns across 10 bases. Germline V gene sequence: CDR1 MNHEY, CDR2 SMNVEV (reference sequence). Unmatched junction bases numbered 5, after V lost 6 bases and J lost 7 bases. The CDR3 extends over 14 amino acids.

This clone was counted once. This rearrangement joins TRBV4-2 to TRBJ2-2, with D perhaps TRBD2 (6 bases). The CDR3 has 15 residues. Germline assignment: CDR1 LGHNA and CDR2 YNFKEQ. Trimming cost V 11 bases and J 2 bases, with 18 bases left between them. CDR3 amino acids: CAAGWDQGNTGELFF. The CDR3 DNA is TGTGCCGCGGGGTGGGATCAAGGCAACACCGGGGAGCTGTTTTTT.

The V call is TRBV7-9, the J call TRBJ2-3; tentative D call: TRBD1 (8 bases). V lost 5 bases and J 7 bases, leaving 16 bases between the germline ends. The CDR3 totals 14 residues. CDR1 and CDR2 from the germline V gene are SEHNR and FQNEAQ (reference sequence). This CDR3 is CASSRTGRGNTQYF. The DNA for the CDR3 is TGTGCCAGCAGCCGGACAGGGAGGGGGAATACGCAGTATTTT.

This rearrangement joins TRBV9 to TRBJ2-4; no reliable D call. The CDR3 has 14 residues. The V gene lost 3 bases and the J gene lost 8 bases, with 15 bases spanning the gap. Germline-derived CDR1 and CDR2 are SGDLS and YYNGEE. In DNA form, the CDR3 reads TGTGCCAGCAGCGCACAACCTTCTCCCGACATTCAGTACTTC. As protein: CASSAQPSPDIQYF.

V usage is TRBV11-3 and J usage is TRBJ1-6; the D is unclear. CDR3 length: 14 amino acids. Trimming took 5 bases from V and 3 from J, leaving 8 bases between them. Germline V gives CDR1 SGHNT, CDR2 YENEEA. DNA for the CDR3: TGTGCCAGCAGCCTGAAACTCTATAATTCACCCCTCCACTTT. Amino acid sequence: CASSLKLYNSPLHF.

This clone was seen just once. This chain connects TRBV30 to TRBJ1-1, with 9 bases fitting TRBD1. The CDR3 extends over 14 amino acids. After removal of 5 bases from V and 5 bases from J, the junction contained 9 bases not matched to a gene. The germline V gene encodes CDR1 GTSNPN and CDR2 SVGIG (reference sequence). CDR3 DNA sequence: TGTGCCTGGCTCCGGGCGACAGGGGGAACTGAAGCTTTCTTT. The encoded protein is CAWLRATGGTEAFF.

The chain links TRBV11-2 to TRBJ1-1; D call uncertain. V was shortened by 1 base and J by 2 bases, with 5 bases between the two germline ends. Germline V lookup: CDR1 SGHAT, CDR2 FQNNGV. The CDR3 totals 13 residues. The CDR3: CASSLGSNTEAFF. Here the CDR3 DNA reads TGTGCCAGCAGCTTAGGGAGTAACACTGAAGCTTTCTTT.

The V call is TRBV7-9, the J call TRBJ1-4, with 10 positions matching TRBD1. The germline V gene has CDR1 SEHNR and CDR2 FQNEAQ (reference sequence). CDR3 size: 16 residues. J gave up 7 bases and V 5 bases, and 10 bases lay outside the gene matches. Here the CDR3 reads CASSPGQGVGVEKLFF. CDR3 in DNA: TGTGCCAGCAGCCCAGGACAGGGGGTTGGAGTTGAAAAACTGTTTTTT.

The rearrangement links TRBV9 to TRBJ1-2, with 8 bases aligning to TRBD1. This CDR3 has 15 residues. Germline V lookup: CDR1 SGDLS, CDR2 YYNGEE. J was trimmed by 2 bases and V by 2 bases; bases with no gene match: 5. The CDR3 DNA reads TGTGCCAGCAGCGTTGGACAGGGCCGAAACTATGGCTACACCTTC. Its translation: CASSVGQGRNYGYTF.

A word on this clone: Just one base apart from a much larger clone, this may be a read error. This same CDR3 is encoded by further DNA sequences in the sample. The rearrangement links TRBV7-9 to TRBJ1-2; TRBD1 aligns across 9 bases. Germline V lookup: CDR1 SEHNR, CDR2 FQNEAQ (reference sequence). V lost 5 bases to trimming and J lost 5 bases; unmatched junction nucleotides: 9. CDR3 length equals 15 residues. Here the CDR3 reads CASSSPGQGFYGYTF. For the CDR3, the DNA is TGTGCCAGCAGCAGTCCGGGACAGGGATTTTATGGCTACACCTTC.

The CDR3 DNA follows: TGCGCCAGCATGTACGGCTACGAGCAGTACTTC. Its protein is CASMYGYEQYF. The chain carries TRBV10-2 and TRBJ2-7; D is ambiguous. This CDR3 is built from 11 residues. Germline V gene sequence: CDR1 WSHSY, CDR2 SAAADI. V shed 7 bases and J shed 3 bases, with 7 bases lying between them.

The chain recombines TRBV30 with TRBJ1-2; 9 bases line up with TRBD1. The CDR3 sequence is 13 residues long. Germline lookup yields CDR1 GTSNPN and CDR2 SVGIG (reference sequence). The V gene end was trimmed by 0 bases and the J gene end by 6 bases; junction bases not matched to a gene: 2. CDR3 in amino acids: CAWSVQGADGYTF. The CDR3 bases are TGTGCCTGGAGTGTACAGGGGGCAGATGGCTACACCTTC.

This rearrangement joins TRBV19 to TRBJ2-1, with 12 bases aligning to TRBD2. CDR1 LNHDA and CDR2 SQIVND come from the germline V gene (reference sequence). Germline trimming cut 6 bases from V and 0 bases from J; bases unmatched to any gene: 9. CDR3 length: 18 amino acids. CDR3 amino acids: CASRTGTSGQSSYNEQFF. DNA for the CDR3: TGTGCCAGTAGGACCGGGACTAGCGGGCAAAGCTCCTACAATGAGCAGTTCTTC.

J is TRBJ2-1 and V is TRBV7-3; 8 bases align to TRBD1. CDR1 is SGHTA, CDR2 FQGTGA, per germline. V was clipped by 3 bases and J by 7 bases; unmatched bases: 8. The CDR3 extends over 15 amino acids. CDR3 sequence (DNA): TGTGCCAGCAGCTTGGGGCAGGGGGCTATGAATGAGCAGTTCTTC. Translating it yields CASSLGQGAMNEQFF.

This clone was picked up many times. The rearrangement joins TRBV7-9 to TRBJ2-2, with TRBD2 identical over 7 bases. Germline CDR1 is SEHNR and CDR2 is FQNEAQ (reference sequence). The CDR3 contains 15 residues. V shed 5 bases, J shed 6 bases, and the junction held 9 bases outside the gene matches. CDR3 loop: CASSPLFGRAGELFF. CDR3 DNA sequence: TGTGCCAGCAGCCCTCTTTTTGGGAGGGCCGGGGAGCTGTTTTTT.

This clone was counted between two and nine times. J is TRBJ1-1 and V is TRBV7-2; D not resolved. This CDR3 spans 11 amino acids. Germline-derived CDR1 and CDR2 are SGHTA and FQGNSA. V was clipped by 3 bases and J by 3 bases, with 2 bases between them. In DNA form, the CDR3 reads TGTGCCAGCAGCTTCGACACTGAAGCTTTCTTT. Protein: CASSFDTEAFF.